This entry is about one T cell receptor beta chain. Its antigen is unidentified. The entry originates in a study of monozygotic twins with cystic fibrosis. Overall study findings and caveats: V usage most resembled the co-twin in 13 of 16 pairs.

CDR1 and CDR2 (germline): SQVTM, ANQGSEA. The CDR3 runs to 12 residues. V gave up 7 bases and J gave up 7 bases, with 16 bases separating them. Profiling relied on immunoSEQ multiplex PCR, and the TCRdb table lists in-frame clones only, not all of them. The data show about 14,000 clones, around 93% seen once. The sample taken for sequencing was blood. The TCR comes from a girl aged 2-10 years with cystic fibrosis. J is TRBJ1-2 and V is TRBV29-1; tentative D call: TRBD1 (5 bases). The CDR3 bases are TGCAGCGCGCATCTCGGGGGAGGTGGCTACACCTTC. Translation: CSAHLGGGGYTF. The whole variable domain, filled in from reference TRBV29-1 and TRBJ1-2, reads SAVISQKPSRDICQRGTSLTIQCQVDSQVTMMFWYRQQPGQSLTLIATANQGSEATYESGFVIDKFPISRPNLTFSTLTVSNMSPEDSSIYLCSAHLGGGGYTFGSGTRLTVV.